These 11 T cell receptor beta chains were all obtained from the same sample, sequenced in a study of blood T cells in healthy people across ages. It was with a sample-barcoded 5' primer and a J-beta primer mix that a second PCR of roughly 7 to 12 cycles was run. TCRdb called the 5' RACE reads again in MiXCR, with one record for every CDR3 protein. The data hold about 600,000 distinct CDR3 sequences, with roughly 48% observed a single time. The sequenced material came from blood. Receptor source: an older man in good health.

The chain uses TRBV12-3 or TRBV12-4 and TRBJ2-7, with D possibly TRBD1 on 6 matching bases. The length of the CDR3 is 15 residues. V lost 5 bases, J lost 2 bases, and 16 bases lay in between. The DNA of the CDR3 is TGTGCCAGCAGTCTGCCCGGGACAATAACCTACGAGCAGTACTTC. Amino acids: CASSLPGTITYEQYF.

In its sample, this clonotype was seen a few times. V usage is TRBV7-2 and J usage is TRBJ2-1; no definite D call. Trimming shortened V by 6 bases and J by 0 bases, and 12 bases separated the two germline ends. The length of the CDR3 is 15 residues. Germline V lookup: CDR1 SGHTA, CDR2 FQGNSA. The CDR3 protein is CASRLQISSYNEQFF. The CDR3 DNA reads TGTGCCAGCAGATTACAGATCTCCTCCTACAATGAGCAGTTCTTC.

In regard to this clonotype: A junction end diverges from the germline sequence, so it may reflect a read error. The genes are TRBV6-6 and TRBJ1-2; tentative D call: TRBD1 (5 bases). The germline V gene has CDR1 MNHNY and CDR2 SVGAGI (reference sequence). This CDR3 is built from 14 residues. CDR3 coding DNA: TGTGCCTGCAGTACAGACAGTTATGACTATGGCTACACCTTC. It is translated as CACSTDSYDYGYTF.

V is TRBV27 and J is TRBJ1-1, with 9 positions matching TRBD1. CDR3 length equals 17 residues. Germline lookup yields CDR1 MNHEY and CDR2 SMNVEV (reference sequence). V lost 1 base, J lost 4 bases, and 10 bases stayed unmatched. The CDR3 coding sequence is TGTGCCAGCAGTTTATTGTGGGACAGGGCCGGAGGCACTGAAGCTTTCTTT. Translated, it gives CASSLLWDRAGGTEAFF.

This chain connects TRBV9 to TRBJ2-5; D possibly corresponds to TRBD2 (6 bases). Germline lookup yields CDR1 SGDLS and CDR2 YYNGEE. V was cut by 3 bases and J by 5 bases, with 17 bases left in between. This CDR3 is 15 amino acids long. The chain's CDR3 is CASSGTGTEFETQYF. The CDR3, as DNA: TGTGCCAGCAGCGGAACCGGGACTGAGTTCGAGACCCAGTACTTC.

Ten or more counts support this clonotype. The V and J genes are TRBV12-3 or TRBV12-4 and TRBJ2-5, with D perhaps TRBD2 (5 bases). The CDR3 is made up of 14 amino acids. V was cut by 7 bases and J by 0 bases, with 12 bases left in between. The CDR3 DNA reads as TGTGCCAGCAAGAGGACGGGGAACCAAGAGACCCAGTACTTC. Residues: CASKRTGNQETQYF.

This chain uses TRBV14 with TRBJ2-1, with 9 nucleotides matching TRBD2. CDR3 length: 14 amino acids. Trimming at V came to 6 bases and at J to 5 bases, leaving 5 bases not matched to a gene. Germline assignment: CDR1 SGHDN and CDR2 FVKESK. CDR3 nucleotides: TGTGCCAGCAGGCTAGCGGGGAGCAACAATGAGCAGTTCTTC. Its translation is CASRLAGSNNEQFF.

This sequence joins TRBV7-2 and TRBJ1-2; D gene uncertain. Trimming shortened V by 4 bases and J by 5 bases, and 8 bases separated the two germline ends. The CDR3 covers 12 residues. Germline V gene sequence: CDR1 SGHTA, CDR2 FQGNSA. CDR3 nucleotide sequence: TGTGCCAGCAGCTCCGGACCGTATGGCTACACCTTC. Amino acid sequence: CASSSGPYGYTF.

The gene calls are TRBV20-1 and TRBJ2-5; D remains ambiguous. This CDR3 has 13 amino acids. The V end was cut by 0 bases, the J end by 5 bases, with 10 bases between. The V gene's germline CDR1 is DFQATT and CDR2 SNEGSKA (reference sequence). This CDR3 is CSARDMTTETQYF. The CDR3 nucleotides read TGCAGTGCTAGAGATATGACGACGGAGACCCAGTACTTC.

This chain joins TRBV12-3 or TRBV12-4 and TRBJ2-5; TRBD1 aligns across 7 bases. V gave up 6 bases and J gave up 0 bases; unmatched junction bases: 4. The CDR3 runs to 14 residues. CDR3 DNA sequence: TGTGCCAGCAGGCTGGGACAGTACCAAGAGACCCAGTACTTC. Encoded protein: CASRLGQYQETQYF.

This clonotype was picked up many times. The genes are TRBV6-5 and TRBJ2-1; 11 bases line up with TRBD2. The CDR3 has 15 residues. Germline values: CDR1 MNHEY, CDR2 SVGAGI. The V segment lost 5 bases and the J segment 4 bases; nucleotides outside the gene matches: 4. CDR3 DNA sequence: TGTGCCAGCAGTCCGACTAGCGGGACGTACAATGAGCAGTTCTTC. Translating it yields CASSPTSGTYNEQFF.